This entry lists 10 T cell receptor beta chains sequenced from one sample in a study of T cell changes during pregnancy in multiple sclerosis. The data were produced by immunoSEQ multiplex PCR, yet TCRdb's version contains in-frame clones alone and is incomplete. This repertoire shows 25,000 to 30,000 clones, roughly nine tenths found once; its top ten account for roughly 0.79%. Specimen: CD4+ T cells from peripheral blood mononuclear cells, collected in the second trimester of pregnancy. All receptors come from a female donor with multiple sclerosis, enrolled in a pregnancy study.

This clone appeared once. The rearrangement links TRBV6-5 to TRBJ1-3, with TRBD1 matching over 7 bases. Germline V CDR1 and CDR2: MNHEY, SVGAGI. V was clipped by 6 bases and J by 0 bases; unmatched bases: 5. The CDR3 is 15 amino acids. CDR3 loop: CASRRGQFSGNTIYF. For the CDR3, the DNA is TGTGCCAGCAGAAGGGGACAGTTCTCTGGAAACACCATATATTTT.

CDR3: CASRGQEDQPQHF. The CDR3 bases are TGTGCCAGTAGGGGGCAAGAAGATCAGCCCCAGCATTTT. The chain recombines TRBV27 with TRBJ1-5; 7 nucleotides align to TRBD1. This CDR3 has 13 amino acids. Germline assignment: CDR1 MNHEY and CDR2 SMNVEV (reference sequence). V lost 9 bases and J lost 5; bases outside the gene matches: 7.

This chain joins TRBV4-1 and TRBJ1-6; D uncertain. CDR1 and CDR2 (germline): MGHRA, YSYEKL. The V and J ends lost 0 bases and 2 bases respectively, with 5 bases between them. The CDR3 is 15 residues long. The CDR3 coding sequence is TGCGCCAGCAGCCAAGACCCAGCCTATAATTCACCCCTCCACTTT. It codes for CASSQDPAYNSPLHF.

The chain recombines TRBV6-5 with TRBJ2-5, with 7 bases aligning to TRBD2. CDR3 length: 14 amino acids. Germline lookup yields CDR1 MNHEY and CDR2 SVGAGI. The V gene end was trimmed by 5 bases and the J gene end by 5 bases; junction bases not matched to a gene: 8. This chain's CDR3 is CASSPPGGRETQYF. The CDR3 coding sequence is TGTGCCAGCAGTCCCCCCGGGGGGAGGGAGACCCAGTACTTC.

CDR3 region: CASSGGVDEAFF. CDR3 sequence (DNA): TGTGCCAGCAGCGGAGGAGTTGATGAAGCTTTCTTT. This chain joins TRBV6-5 and TRBJ1-1, with D hard to call. CDR3 length: 12 amino acids. Germline values: CDR1 MNHEY, CDR2 SVGAGI. Trimming shortened V by 6 bases and J by 7 bases, and 12 bases separated the two germline ends.

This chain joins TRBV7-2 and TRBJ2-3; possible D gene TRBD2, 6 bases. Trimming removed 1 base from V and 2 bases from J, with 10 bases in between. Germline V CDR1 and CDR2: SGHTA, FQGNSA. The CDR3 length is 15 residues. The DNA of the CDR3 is TGTGCCAGCAGCTTAGGACCGCGGGACACAGATACGCAGTATTTT. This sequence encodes CASSLGPRDTDTQYF.

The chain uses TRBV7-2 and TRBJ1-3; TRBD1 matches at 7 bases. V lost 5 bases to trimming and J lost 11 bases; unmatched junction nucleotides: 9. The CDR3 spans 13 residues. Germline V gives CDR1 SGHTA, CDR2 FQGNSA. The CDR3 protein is CASSPGRGLPIYF. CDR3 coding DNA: TGTGCCAGCAGCCCCGGGAGGGGGCTCCCCATATATTTT.

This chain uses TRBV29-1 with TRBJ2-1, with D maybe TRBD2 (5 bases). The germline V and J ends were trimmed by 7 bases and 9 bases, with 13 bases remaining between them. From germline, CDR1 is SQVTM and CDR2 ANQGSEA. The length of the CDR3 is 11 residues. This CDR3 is CSGNGVTEQFF. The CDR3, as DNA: TGCAGCGGGAACGGGGTAACTGAGCAGTTCTTC.

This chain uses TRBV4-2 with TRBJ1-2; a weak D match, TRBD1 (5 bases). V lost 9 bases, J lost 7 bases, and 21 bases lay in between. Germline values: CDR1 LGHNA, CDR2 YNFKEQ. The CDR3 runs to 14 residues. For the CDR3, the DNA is TGTGCCAGTGGGGCGATAGGGGATTATGGTGGCTACACCTTC. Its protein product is CASGAIGDYGGYTF.

The CDR3 is CATSKPLQRGGKNEQFF. CDR3 sequence (DNA): TGTGCCACCAGTAAGCCCCTGCAGCGGGGGGGGAAAAATGAGCAGTTCTTC. V gene TRBV15 combines with J gene TRBJ2-1, with 10 bases fitting TRBD2. The length of the CDR3 is 17 residues. Losses at the gene ends were 6 bases for V and 7 bases for J; bases not matched to a gene: 15. Per germline, CDR1 LNHNV and CDR2 YYDKDF (reference sequence).